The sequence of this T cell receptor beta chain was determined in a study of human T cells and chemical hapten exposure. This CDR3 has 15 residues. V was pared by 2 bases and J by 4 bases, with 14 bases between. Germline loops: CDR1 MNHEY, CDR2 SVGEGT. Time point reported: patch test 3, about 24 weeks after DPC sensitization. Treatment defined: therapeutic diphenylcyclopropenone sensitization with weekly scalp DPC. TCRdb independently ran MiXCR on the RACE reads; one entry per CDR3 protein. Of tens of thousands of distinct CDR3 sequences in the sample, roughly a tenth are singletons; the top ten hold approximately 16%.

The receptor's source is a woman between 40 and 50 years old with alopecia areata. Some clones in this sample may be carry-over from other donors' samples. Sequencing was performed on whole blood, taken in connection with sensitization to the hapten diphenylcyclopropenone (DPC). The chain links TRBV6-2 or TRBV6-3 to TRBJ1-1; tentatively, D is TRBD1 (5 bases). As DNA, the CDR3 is TGTGCCAGCAGTTACCTCCCCGGCGGGGGCACTGAAGCTTTCTTT. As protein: CASSYLPGGGTEAFF.